These T cell receptor beta chains were read from a single sample in a study of cytomegalovirus exposure and HLA in healthy donors. Repertoires were generated with immunoSEQ multiplex PCR, while TCRdb's copy carries only in-frame clones and drops some. The table records 120,000 or so clones, 81% of them present only once. Sequencing was carried out using PBMCs. The receptors come from a young man in good health and CMV-seronegative. CDR3s include the opening cysteine and the closing phenylalanine or tryptophan. Fields, in order: J gene, D gene, V gene, clone size, CDR3 protein, CDR3 DNA. D genes are given only for firm matches. Not every row has a clone size; where given, it reads once, few, many or a size class.

TRBJ2-3 | . | TRBV6-4 | . | CASTDTQYF | TGTGCCAGCACGGATACGCAGTATTTT
TRBJ1-1 | . | TRBV6-1 | . | CASLKAGVHTEAFF | TGTGCCAGTTTAAAAGCAGGGGTTCACACTGAAGCTTTCTTT
TRBJ1-2 | TRBD1 | TRBV9 | . | CASSYSGTGANGYTF | TGTGCCAGCAGCTACTCCGGGACAGGGGCTAACGGCTACACCTTC
TRBJ1-1 | . | TRBV27 | . | CASSLSRVNTEAFF | TGTGCCAGCAGTCTGAGCAGGGTGAACACTGAAGCTTTCTTT
TRBJ1-3 | . | TRBV5-6 | once | CASSLIRAGNTIYF | TGTGCCAGCAGCTTGATCAGGGCTGGAAACACCATATATTTT
TRBJ1-2 | . | TRBV19 | . | CASSPPSFRVRYGYTF | TGTGCCAGTAGTCCACCCTCCTTCAGGGTACGATATGGCTACACCTTC
TRBJ2-5 | . | TRBV6-5 | . | CASSNRIEETQYF | TGTGCCAGCAGTAACAGGATCGAGGAGACCCAGTACTTC
TRBJ2-1 | . | TRBV5-8 | . | CASSPGQPYNEQFF | TGTGCCAGCAGCCCCGGACAGCCCTACAATGAGCAGTTCTTC
TRBJ2-1 | . | TRBV13 | . | CASRASYNEQFF | TGTGCCAGCAGGGCCTCCTACAATGAGCAGTTCTTC
TRBJ2-2 | TRBD1 | TRBV29-1 | . | CSVRQGITGELFF | TGCAGCGTGCGACAGGGGATCACCGGGGAGCTGTTTTTT
TRBJ2-5 | . | TRBV9 | . | CASRGDYQETQYF | TGTGCCAGCAGGGGGGACTACCAAGAGACCCAGTACTTC
TRBJ2-1 | . | TRBV19 | . | CASSTPGNSNEQFF | TGTGCCAGTAGTACACCAGGTAATTCCAATGAGCAGTTCTTC
TRBJ1-2 | . | TRBV18 | once | CASSQNPGNGGYTF | TGTGCCAGCTCACAAAACCCGGGAAATGGTGGCTACACCTTC
TRBJ2-1 | TRBD1 | TRBV7-9 | . | CATGTGVIDEQFF | TGTGCCACCGGGACAGGGGTTATCGATGAGCAGTTCTTC
TRBJ2-7 | . | TRBV11-2 | . | CASSLVGAGMYEQYF | TGTGCCAGCAGCTTAGTTGGGGCAGGAATGTACGAGCAGTACTTC
TRBJ1-2 | . | TRBV6-4 | once | CASTHRVKLDGYTF | TGTGCCAGCACCCACAGGGTAAAGCTGGATGGCTACACCTTC
TRBJ2-7 | TRBD2 | TRBV5-1 | . | CASSLGFGTSGYEQYF | TGCGCCAGCAGCTTGGGGTTCGGGACTAGCGGCTACGAGCAGTACTTC
TRBJ1-6 | TRBD1 | TRBV2 | . | CASLGQGNSPLHF | TGTGCCAGCCTGGGACAGGGAAATTCACCCCTCCACTTT
TRBJ2-5 | TRBD1 | TRBV13 | . | CASSSDGQGLETQYF | TGTGCCAGCAGCTCAGATGGACAGGGCCTAGAGACCCAGTACTTC
TRBJ1-2 | TRBD1 | TRBV9 | . | CASSVDRGQYGYTF | TGTGCCAGCAGCGTTGACAGGGGGCAGTATGGCTACACCTTC
TRBJ2-3 | TRBD1 | TRBV11-2 | . | CASSPGTGSTDTQYF | TGTGCCAGCAGCCCCGGGACAGGGAGCACAGATACGCAGTATTTT
TRBJ2-7 | TRBD2 | TRBV19 | . | CASSIQRGSSYEQYF | TGTGCCAGTAGTATACAGCGGGGGAGCTCCTACGAGCAGTACTTC
TRBJ2-3 | TRBD2 | TRBV7-2 | few | CASSLVAGDTDTQYF | TGTGCCAGCAGCTTAGTGGCGGGGGATACAGATACGCAGTATTTT
TRBJ2-2 | . | TRBV7-6 | . | CASSPMTALTGELFF | TGTGCCAGCAGCCCCATGACAGCCCTCACCGGGGAGCTGTTTTTT
TRBJ2-7 | . | TRBV7-3 | . | CASSLALGTNYEQYF | TGTGCCAGCAGCTTAGCCCTCGGGACAAACTACGAGCAGTACTTC
TRBJ1-2 | . | TRBV19 | . | CASSISQYGYTF | TGTGCCAGTAGTATTTCGCAGTATGGCTACACCTTC
TRBJ1-6 | TRBD1 | TRBV7-9 | . | CSSSLGTGNFNSPLHF | TGTTCCAGCAGCTTAGGGACAGGGAACTTTAATTCACCCCTCCACTTT
TRBJ1-6 | . | TRBV6-5 | . | CASSYQEVGNSPLHF | TGTGCCAGCAGTTACCAGGAAGTTGGCAATTCACCCCTCCACTTT
TRBJ1-2 | TRBD1 | TRBV7-2 | . | CASSLAQGGTGGYTF | TGTGCCAGCAGCTTAGCTCAGGGGGGAACAGGTGGCTACACCTTC
TRBJ2-1 | TRBD1 | TRBV19 | . | CASSVSTDRGYYNEQFF | TGTGCCAGTAGTGTTTCCACGGACAGGGGTTACTACAATGAGCAGTTCTTC
TRBJ1-6 | . | TRBV27 | . | CASRLGGAYNSPLHF | TGTGCCAGCCGCCTGGGGGGGGCGTATAATTCCCCCCTCCACTTT
TRBJ1-1 | . | TRBV4-3 | . | CASSQVGGTEAFF | TGCGCCAGCAGCCAAGTAGGCGGGACTGAAGCTTTCTTT
TRBJ2-3 | . | TRBV5-1 | . | CASSLSTASTDTQYF | TGCGCCAGCAGCTTGTCGACTGCCAGCACAGATACGCAGTATTTT
TRBJ2-3 | TRBD2 | TRBV19 | few | CASSTTSRLADTQYF | TGTGCCAGTAGTACGACTAGCCGTCTGGCAGATACGCAGTATTTT
TRBJ2-1 | TRBD2 | TRBV5-4 | . | CASSLAGGAPGEQFF | TGTGCCAGCAGTTTAGCGGGGGGGGCGCCCGGTGAGCAGTTCTTC
TRBJ2-7 | . | TRBV7-9 | . | CSSSLGQGPSYEQYF | TGTTCCAGCAGCTTAGGGCAGGGGCCCTCCTACGAGCAGTACTTC
TRBJ2-1 | TRBD2 | TRBV5-1 | . | CASGRGGDYNEQFF | TGCGCCAGCGGGCGGGGGGGGGACTACAATGAGCAGTTCTTC
TRBJ1-4 | . | TRBV4-1 | . | CASSQSEGEHEKLFF | TGCGCCAGCAGCCAAAGTGAGGGGGAACATGAAAAACTGTTTTTT
TRBJ2-3 | TRBD1 | TRBV6-5 | . | CASSPDRDSTDTQYF | TGTGCCAGCAGTCCCGACAGGGATAGCACAGATACGCAGTATTTT
TRBJ1-2 | . | TRBV25-1 | . | CASSESVGGPYGYTF | TGTGCCAGCAGTGAGAGCGTGGGGGGGCCTTATGGCTACACCTTC
TRBJ2-7 | TRBD2 | TRBV5-3 | . | CARSLDGGAVEQYF | TGTGCCAGAAGCTTGGACGGGGGGGCCGTGGAGCAGTACTTC
TRBJ2-1 | . | TRBV18 | . | CASSPGGSSYNEQFF | TGTGCCAGCTCACCTGGAGGGAGCTCCTACAATGAGCAGTTCTTC